This TCR beta chain was recorded in a study of T cell repertoires in ileal Crohn's disease. Whole-study context: At surgery, 35% of patients smoked, with median disease duration 7.9 years.

TCRB immunosequencing input was approximately 510 nanograms of biopsy DNA per sample. TCRdb's copy holds only in-frame clones and misses some; the assay was immunoSEQ multiplex PCR. The table has about 31,000 clones, about 81% seen once. V was cut by 4 bases and J by 4 bases, with 8 bases left in between. This CDR3 is 12 amino acids long. Germline V gene lookup returns CDR1 SGDLS and CDR2 YYNGEE. Included were adult ileal or ileocolonic Crohn's patients indicated for ileocolonic resection. The V call is TRBV9, the J call TRBJ1-1; D is unresolved. What was sequenced was ileal tissue. The TCR was taken from an adult with Crohn's disease. The CDR3 DNA follows: TGTGCCAGCAGCCCCGGGGTCACTGAAGCTTTCTTT. It codes for CASSPGVTEAFF.